Listed here is a single TCR beta chain. The CDR3 is 15 residues long. V lost 5 bases and J lost 4, with 15 bases in between. Germline V gene data show CDR1 as MGHDK and CDR2 as SYGVNS. Profiled with immunoSEQ multiplex PCR; TCRdb holds only in-frame clones, not every one. The table has 200,000 to 300,000 clones, around 90% seen once. The data were taken from a study of blood T cell repertoires in COVID-19. Sequenced sample: PBMCs or T cells enriched from blood (not recorded which). The V call is TRBV25-1, the J call TRBJ2-1; D is possibly TRBD2 (5 bases). The receptor's source is a woman aged 25 to 39 with acute COVID-19. CDR3 coding DNA: TGTGCCAGCAGTCAAAGCGGATTACTGTACAATGAGCAGTTCTTC. Translated, it gives CASSQSGLLYNEQFF.